These T cell receptor beta chains were read from a single sample in a study of T-cell reconstitution after alpha-beta-depleted transplantation in children. TCRdb itself ran the PCR reads through MiXCR, one entry per CDR3 protein. The repertoire includes 700,000 to 950,000 distinct CDR3 sequences, around 15% of them detected once, and 5% sits in the top ten. The input for sequencing was PBMCs, mostly from graft donor cells, taken 360 days after TCRalphabeta/CD19-depleted stem cell transplant. These receptors came from a male patient aged 5 to 17 who had a stem cell transplant for acute lymphoblastic leukemia, so the T cells may come from the graft donor. CDR3s include the opening cysteine and the closing phenylalanine or tryptophan. Each record gives: J gene, clone size, V gene, D gene, CDR3 protein, CDR3 DNA. The D gene is left open where the match is weak. Size is omitted from some rows. Given values are once, few, many or a class for expanded clones.

>TRBJ2-5|few|TRBV5-1|NA
CASSSDGQETQYF
TGCGCCAGCAGCTCGGACGGGCAAGAGACCCAGTACTTC
>TRBJ1-3|NA|TRBV5-1|TRBD1
CASNRRDSHSGNTIYF
TGCGCCAGCAACCGACGGGACAGTCACTCCGGAAACACCATATATTTT
>TRBJ2-7|NA|TRBV13|TRBD2
CASSPSTSANEQYF
TGTGCCAGCAGCCCCTCAACTAGCGCCAACGAGCAGTACTTC
>TRBJ1-1|NA|TRBV7-3|TRBD1
CASSGQGGEAFF
TGTGCCAGCAGTGGGCAGGGGGGGGAAGCTTTCTTT
>TRBJ2-7|few|TRBV18|NA
CASSPAGYQNEQYF
TGTGCCAGCTCACCGGCCGGCTACCAGAACGAGCAGTACTTC
>TRBJ2-5|few|TRBV5-1|NA
CASSLARDNPQETQYF
TGCGCCAGCAGCTTGGCCAGAGACAACCCCCAAGAGACCCAGTACTTC
>TRBJ2-1|few|TRBV2|NA
CASSESGRKQFF
TGTGCCAGCAGTGAAAGCGGCAGAAAGCAGTTCTTC
>TRBJ2-2|NA|TRBV29-1|TRBD1
CSVRDRGRRLAGVSGTGELFF
TGCAGCGTCCGGGACAGGGGGCGTCGGCTAGCGGGAGTATCGGGCACCGGGGAGCTGTTTTTT
>TRBJ1-2|NA|TRBV3-1|NA
CASSQGTLGGAHPAAYGYTF
TGTGCCAGCAGCCAAGGGACTTTGGGGGGTGCCCATCCGGCGGCCTATGGCTACACCTTC
>TRBJ2-7|few|TRBV29-1|NA
CSLRDGTYEQYF
TGCAGCCTTCGCGACGGAACCTACGAGCAGTACTTC
>TRBJ2-2|NA|TRBV11-3|NA
CASSFFPNTGELFF
TGTGCCAGCAGCTTCTTCCCGAACACCGGGGAGCTGTTTTTT
>TRBJ2-7|NA|TRBV5-4|NA
CASSSPLEQYF
TGTGCCAGCAGCTCTCCGCTCGAGCAGTACTTC
>TRBJ2-2|many|TRBV2|NA
CASRARTTGELFF
TGTGCCAGCAGGGCTAGAACCACCGGGGAGCTGTTTTTT
>TRBJ2-2|NA|TRBV18|TRBD1
CASSPQQGAETGELFF
TGTGCCAGCTCACCTCAACAGGGGGCGGAAACCGGGGAGCTGTTTTTT
>TRBJ2-5|few|TRBV20-1|NA
CSGGGEETQYF
TGCAGTGGAGGGGGGGAGGAGACCCAGTACTTC
>TRBJ2-7|few|TRBV5-1|NA
CASSWDLSSYEQYF
TGCGCCAGCAGCTGGGACTTAAGCTCCTACGAGCAGTACTTC
>TRBJ2-7|few|TRBV5-1|TRBD2
CASSNLSGSPDYEQYF
TGCGCCAGCAGCAACCTTAGCGGGAGCCCCGACTACGAGCAGTACTTC
>TRBJ2-2|few|TRBV29-1|NA
CSVERVGELFF
TGCAGCGTTGAGCGGGTCGGGGAGCTGTTTTTT
>TRBJ2-1|NA|TRBV5-4|TRBD1
CASSLPGTGGWNEQFF
TGTGCCAGCAGCTTGCCCGGGACAGGGGGGTGGAATGAGCAGTTCTTC
>TRBJ2-7|few|TRBV7-7|NA
CASSLGLGSTDEQYF
TGTGCCAGCAGCTTAGGTCTAGGGTCAACCGACGAGCAGTACTTC
>TRBJ2-7|few|TRBV12-3/TRBV12-4|TRBD2
CASSSRWTSGSHEQYF
TGTGCCAGCAGTTCCCGGTGGACTAGCGGGAGCCACGAGCAGTACTTC
>TRBJ1-2|NA|TRBV3-1|NA
CASSQMEIYGYTF
TGTGCCAGCAGCCAAATGGAGATCTATGGCTACACCTTC